This paragraph reports one TCR beta chain. Antigen: not known. This sample is drawn from a study of cytomegalovirus exposure and HLA in healthy donors. About the study: Findings of an earlier analysis included roughly 120 million unique TCR beta sequences from 180 million or so T cells. Genotyping showed 70% to 90% of roughly 400 donors falling in the Caucasian-associated ancestry cluster. Regarding the study as a whole: The study dropped some indistinguishable V segments, TRBV6-2 and TRBV6-3 among them. Among the sequence variants, a highly shared cluster was likely an artifact of sequencing.

CDR3 length: 15 amino acids. Germline assignment: CDR1 SGHDN and CDR2 FVKESK. Trimming shortened V by 2 bases and J by 7 bases, and 17 bases separated the two germline ends. PCR was performed using 60 Vbeta and 13 Jbeta primers. Method: immunoSEQ multiplex PCR; TCRdb's copy keeps in-frame clones and lacks some. Found here are 170,000 or so clones, around four fifths of them singletons; the top ten hold around 5%. The genes are TRBV14 and TRBJ1-2, with a tentative D call TRBD1 (5 bases). The receptor's source is a girl aged 5 to 17 in good health and CMV-seropositive. The specimen sequenced was PBMCs. The CDR3 protein is CASSQSSVRVFGYTF. CDR3 sequence (DNA): TGTGCCAGCAGCCAAAGTTCGGTCAGGGTTTTTGGCTACACCTTC.